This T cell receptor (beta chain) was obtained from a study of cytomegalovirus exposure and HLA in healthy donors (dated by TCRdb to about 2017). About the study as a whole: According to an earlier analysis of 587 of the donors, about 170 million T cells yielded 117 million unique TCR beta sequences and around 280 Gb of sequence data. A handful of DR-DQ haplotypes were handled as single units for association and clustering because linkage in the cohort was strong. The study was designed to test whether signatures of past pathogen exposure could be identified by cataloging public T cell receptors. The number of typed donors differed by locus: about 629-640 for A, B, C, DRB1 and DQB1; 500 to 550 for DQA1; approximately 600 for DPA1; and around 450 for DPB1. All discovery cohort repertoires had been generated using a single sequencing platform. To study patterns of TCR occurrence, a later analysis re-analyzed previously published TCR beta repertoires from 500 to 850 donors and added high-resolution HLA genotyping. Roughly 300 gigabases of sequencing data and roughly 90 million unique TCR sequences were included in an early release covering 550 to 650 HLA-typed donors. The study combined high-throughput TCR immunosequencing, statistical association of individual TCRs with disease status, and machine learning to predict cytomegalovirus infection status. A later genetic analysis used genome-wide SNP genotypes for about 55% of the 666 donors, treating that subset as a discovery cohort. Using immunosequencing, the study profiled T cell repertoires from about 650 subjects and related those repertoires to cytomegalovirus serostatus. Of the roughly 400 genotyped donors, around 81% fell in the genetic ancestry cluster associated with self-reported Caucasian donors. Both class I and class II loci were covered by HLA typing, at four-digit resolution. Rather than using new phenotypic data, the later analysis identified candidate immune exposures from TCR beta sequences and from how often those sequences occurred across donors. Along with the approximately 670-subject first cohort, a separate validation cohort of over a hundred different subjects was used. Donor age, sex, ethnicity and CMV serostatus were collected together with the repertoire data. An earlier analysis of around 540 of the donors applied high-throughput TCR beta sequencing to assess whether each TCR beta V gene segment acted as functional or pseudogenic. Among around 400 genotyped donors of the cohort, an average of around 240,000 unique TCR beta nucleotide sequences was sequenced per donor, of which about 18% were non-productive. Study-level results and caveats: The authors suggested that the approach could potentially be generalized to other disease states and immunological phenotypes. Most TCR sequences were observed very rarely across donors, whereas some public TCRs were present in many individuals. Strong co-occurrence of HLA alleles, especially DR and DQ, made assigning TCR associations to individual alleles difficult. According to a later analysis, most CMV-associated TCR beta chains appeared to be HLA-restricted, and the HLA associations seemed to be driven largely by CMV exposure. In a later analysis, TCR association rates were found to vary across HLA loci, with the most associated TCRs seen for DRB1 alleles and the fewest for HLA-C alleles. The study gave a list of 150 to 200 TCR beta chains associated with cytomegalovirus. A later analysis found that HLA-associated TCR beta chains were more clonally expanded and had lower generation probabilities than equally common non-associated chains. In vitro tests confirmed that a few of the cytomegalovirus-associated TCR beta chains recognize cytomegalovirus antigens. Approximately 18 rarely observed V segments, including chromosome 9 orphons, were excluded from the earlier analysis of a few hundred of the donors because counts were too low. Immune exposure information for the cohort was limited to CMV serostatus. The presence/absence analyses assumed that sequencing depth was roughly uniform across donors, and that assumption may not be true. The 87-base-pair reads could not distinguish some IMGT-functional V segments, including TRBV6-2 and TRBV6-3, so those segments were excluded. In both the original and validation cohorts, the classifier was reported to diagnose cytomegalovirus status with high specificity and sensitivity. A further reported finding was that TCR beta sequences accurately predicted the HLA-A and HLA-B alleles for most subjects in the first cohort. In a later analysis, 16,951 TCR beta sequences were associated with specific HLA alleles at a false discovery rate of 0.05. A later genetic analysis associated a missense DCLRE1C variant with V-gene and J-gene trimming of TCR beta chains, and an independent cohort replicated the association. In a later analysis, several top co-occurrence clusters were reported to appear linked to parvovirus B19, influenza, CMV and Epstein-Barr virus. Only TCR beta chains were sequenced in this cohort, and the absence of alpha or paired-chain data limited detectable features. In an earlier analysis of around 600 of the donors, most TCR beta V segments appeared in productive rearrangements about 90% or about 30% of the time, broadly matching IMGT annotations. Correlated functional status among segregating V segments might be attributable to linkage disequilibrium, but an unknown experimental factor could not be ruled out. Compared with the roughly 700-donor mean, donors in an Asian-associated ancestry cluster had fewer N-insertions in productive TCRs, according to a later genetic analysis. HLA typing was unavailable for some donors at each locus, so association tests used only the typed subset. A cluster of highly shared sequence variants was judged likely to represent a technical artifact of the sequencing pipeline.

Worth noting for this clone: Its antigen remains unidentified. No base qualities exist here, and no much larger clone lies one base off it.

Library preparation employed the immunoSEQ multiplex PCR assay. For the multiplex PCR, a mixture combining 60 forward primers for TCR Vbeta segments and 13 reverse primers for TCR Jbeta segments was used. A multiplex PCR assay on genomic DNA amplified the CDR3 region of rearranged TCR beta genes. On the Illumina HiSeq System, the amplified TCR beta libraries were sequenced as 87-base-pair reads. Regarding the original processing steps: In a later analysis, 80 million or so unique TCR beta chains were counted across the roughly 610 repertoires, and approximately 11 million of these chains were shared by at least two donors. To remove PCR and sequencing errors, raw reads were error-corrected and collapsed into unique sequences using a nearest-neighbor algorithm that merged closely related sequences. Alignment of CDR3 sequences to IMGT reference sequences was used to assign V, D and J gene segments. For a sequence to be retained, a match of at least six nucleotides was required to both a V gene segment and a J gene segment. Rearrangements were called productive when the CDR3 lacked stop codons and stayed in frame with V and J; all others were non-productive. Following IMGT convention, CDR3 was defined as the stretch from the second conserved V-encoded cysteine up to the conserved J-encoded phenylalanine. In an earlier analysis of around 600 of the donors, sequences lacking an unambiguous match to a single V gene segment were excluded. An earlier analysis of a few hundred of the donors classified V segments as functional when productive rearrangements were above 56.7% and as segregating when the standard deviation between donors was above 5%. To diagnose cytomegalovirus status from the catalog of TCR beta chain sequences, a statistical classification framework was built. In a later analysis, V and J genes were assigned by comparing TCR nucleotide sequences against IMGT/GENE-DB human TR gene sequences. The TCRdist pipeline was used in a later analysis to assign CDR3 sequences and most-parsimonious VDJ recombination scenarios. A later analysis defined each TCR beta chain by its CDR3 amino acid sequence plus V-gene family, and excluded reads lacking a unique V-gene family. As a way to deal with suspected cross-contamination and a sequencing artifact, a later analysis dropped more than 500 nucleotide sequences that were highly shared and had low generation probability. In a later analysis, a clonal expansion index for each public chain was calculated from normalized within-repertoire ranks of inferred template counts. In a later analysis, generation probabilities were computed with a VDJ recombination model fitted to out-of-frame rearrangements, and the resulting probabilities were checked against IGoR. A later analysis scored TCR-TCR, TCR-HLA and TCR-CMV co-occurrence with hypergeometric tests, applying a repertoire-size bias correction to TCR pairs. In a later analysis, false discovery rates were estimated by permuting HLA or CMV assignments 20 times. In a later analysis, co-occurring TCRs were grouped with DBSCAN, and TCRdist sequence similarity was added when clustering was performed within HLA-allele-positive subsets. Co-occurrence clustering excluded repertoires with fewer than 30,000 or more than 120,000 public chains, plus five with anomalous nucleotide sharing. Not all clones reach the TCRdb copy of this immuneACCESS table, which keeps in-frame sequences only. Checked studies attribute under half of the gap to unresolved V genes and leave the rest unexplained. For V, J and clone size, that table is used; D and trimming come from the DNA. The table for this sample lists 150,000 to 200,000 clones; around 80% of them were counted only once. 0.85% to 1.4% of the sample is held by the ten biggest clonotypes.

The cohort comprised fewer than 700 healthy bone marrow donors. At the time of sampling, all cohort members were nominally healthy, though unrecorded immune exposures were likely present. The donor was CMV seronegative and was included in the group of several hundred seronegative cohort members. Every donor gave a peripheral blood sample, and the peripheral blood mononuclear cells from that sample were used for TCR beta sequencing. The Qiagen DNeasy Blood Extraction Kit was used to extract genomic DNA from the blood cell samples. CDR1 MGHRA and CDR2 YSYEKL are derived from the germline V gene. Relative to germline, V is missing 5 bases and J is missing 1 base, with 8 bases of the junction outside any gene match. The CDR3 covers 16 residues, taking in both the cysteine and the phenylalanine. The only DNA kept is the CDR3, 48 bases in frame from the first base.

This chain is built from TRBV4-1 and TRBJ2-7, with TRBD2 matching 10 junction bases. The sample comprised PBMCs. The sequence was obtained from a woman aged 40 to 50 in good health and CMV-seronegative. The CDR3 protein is CASSFDTAGGSYEQYF. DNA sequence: TGCGCCAGCAGCTTCGACACAGCGGGAGGGTCCTACGAGCAGTACTTC.